This T cell receptor beta chain was found in a study of T cells in Graves' hyperthyroidism and ophthalmopathy (dated by TCRdb to about 2019). Regarding the complete study: Peripheral blood samples were taken at initial diagnosis, before any treatment was given. To identify TCR V-J signatures that set the groups apart, the researchers used a discovery cohort of more than 95 patients, made up of 43 with Graves' ophthalmopathy and about 60 with stable Graves' hyperthyroidism. Prospective prediction of ophthalmopathy was tested in an independent validation cohort consisting of some 18 hyperthyroidism patients and some 15 patients who later progressed to ophthalmopathy. The 75 to 100 discovery patients were divided at random into training and test sets in a 7:3 ratio. Thyroid tissue and blood T-cell repertoires from six Graves' hyperthyroidism patients were also compared in the study. Once sampling was done, hyperthyroidism patients were given methimazole at a starting dose of 30 mg daily, whereas ophthalmopathy patients were given high-dose intravenous methylprednisolone. The paper reports TCR Vbeta CDR3 sequencing of more than 120 peripheral blood samples: approximately 43 ophthalmopathy, roughly 74 hyperthyroidism and approximately 17 progressor patients. The investigation overall reported the following: Most expanded thyroid clonotypes (frequency above 0.001) were also detected in blood, a finding suggesting that blood repertoires may reflect thyroid immune responses. A 13 V-J signature model separated ophthalmopathy from stable hyperthyroidism, with approximately 86% sensitivity and roughly 81% specificity in cross-validation and 80%/75% in testing. In validation, the model predicted progression to ophthalmopathy a median of approximately 6.3 months before onset, with about 71% sensitivity and 72.22% specificity. No statistical method was used to set the sample size in advance, and investigators knew the group allocation.

Amplification of TCR beta CDR3 regions was carried out from RNA transcripts. The TCR CDR3 was subjected to a first round of RT-PCR using the HTBI primer set and the Qiagen OneStep RT-PCR kit. Libraries were constructed in a second round of multiplex PCR, after which size selection and purification were carried out. Paired-end sequencing of the libraries was performed with 100 bp reads on an Illumina HiSeq2000. The study's own analysis went as follows. Raw data were processed with SOAPnuke, discarding reads with adapters, uncalled bases, mean Phred below 15, or no exact constant-primer or identifier match. COPE v1.2.5 was used to merge high-quality paired reads, and clonotypes were defined as unique nucleotide sequences. MiTCR v1.1 was used to align the clonotypes against IMGT TRBV, TRBD and TRBJ reference segments. The analysis was restricted to V-J combinations with a frequency above 0.0001, which together covered around 99% of the repertoires. A TCS score was defined as the ratio between F50 (clonal expansion) and ExV (chaos), using BLOSUM62-based TCRdist between CDR3 peptides within each V-J. Welch's t-statistics and random forest reduced fewer than 550 V-J features to some 14, which were used in a naive Bayes classifier (R e1071). The raw public reads went through TCRdb reprocessing: fastp at Q25, MiXCR clone calling, in-frame beta chains kept. Each CDR3 protein gets just one entry, which takes the most common genes and DNA from the rows behind it. What appears here as the V and J calls and clone size reflects TCRdb's work, not the paper's. The sample contains approximately 600,000 distinct CDR3 sequences, 12% to 15% of them found a single time. Roughly 7% of the sample goes to the ten largest clones.

This clonotype was observed at least ten times. Its antigen remains undetermined. Base qualities are not recorded, but no much larger clone differs from it by a single base. Ophthalmopathy patients had moderately to severely active disease, with a Clinical Activity Score of 3 or more, a NOSPECS grade of 4 or more, and a disease duration of less than 3 months. Any patient with an uncontrolled infection, another autoimmune disease, pregnancy or lactation was excluded. Diagnoses were based on clinical symptoms, serum thyroxine and TRAb, thyroid ultrasound and orbital computed tomography. PBMCs were separated from approximately 10 ml of fresh peripheral blood using Ficoll-Paque density gradient centrifugation. Total RNA was extracted using Trizol reagent, and RNA quality was assessed on an Agilent 2100 Bioanalyzer. V and J are trimmed by 2 bases and 1 base, and the gene matches miss 6 bases of the junction. Via the germline V gene, CDR1 is SGHAT and CDR2 FQNNGV. From the cysteine up to the phenylalanine, the CDR3 has a length of 16 residues. The retained sequence is limited to the CDR3, 48 bases, with the frame set at the first base.

The chain couples TRBV11-2 to TRBJ2-5; TRBD2 agrees with 8 junctional bases. Sequenced sample: blood. This clonotype was obtained from a woman under 30 with Graves' ophthalmopathy. The DNA sequence reads TGTGCCAGCAGCTTAAGACTAGCGAGCGTCCAAGAGACCCAGTACTTC. Its protein is CASSLRLASVQETQYF.